One and the same sample provided the 10 T cell receptor beta chains below, sequenced in a study of spatial heterogeneity in lung cancer. TCRdb used MiXCR to reprocess the 5' RACE reads, holding one entry per CDR3 protein. There are around 120,000 distinct CDR3 sequences in the sample; 12% occur only once, and 16% lies in the top ten. Time point denoted: blood at routine non-recurrence follow-up after resection. No cell sorting; template was whole RNA from tumor, lung tissue or PBMC. Sequencing used PBMCs, obtained at follow-up. These receptors all stem from a male donor with early-stage non-small cell lung cancer.

The V call is TRBV20-1, the J call TRBJ1-1; no reliable D call. Germline V gives CDR1 DFQATT, CDR2 SNEGSKA (reference sequence). V lost 5 bases and J 0 bases, leaving 7 bases between the germline ends. CDR3 length equals 12 residues. The CDR3 here is CSAPTVNTEAFF. The CDR3 DNA reads as TGCAGTGCTCCAACGGTGAACACTGAAGCTTTCTTT.

In its sample, this clonotype was seen a few times. This chain joins TRBV28 and TRBJ1-6; 7 nucleotides align to TRBD1. The CDR3 runs 15 residues. CDR1 is MDHEN and CDR2 is SYDVKM in the germline V gene. V lost 5 bases to trimming and J lost 6 bases; unmatched junction nucleotides: 7. The CDR3: CASSGGQLPNSPLHF. The CDR3 bases are TGTGCCAGCAGTGGGGGACAGCTCCCTAATTCACCCCTCCACTTT.

The chain couples TRBV5-4 to TRBJ2-5, with 12 bases matching TRBD2. Germline-derived CDR1 and CDR2 are SGHNT and YYREEE (reference sequence). The J segment lost 1 base and the V segment lost 4 bases, leaving 5 bases of the junction unmatched. The CDR3 runs 16 residues. CDR3 sequence reads: CASSTGTSGFQETQYF. As DNA, the CDR3 is TGTGCCAGCAGCACCGGGACTAGCGGGTTCCAAGAGACCCAGTACTTC.

This clonotype has ten or more counts. The chain links TRBV10-3 to TRBJ1-4; D possibly corresponds to TRBD1 (6 bases). The CDR3 has 14 residues. The V gene lost 2 bases and the J gene lost 6 bases, with 10 bases spanning the gap. Germline loops: CDR1 ENHRY, CDR2 SYGVKD. CDR3 sequence: CAISETGMYEKLFF. In DNA, the CDR3 is TGTGCCATCAGTGAGACAGGGATGTATGAAAAACTGTTTTTT.

This clonotype was detected only a few times. This sequence joins TRBV28 and TRBJ1-5; D is ambiguous. V lost 6 bases to trimming and J lost 7 bases, with 7 bases between them. Germline lookup yields CDR1 MDHEN and CDR2 SYDVKM. There are 11 residues in the CDR3. CDR3 coding DNA: TGTGCCAGCAGGGGCGGGCAGCCCCAGCATTTT. This sequence encodes CASRGGQPQHF.

The V call is TRBV6-5, the J call TRBJ1-5; D is unclear. This CDR3 is built from 13 residues. Trimming took 8 bases from V and 1 from J, leaving 9 bases between them. Germline V CDR1 and CDR2: MNHEY, SVGAGI. The CDR3 DNA reads TGTGCCAGCGGGCGGTTCAGCAATCAGCCCCAGCATTTT. Translation: CASGRFSNQPQHF.

This clonotype was detected a few times. V and J are TRBV28 and TRBJ1-2; 10 nucleotides align to TRBD1. The trim removed 5 bases at V and 8 bases at J, leaving 5 bases unmatched. CDR3 length: 13 residues. Germline V gene sequence: CDR1 MDHEN, CDR2 SYDVKM. CDR3 residues: CASSRGQGKGYTF. CDR3 in DNA: TGTGCCAGCAGTAGGGGACAGGGGAAAGGCTACACCTTC.

The table lists this clonotype with many counts. The chain couples TRBV15 to TRBJ1-1; 8 bases align to TRBD1. Trimming at V came to 5 bases and at J to 1 base, leaving 6 bases not matched to a gene. CDR3 length: 15 amino acids. From germline, CDR1 is LNHNV and CDR2 YYDKDF (reference sequence). The CDR3, as DNA: TGTGCCACCAGCTTACGGACAGGGCCGAACACTGAAGCTTTCTTT. This encodes CATSLRTGPNTEAFF.

The rearrangement links TRBV9 to TRBJ2-3; 7 nucleotides align to TRBD1. The germline V gene has CDR1 SGDLS and CDR2 YYNGEE. This CDR3 is 16 amino acids long. V shed 0 bases and J 3 bases; nucleotides not matched to a gene: 7. The CDR3 here is CASSVGQGAWTDTQYF. In nucleotides, the CDR3 is TGTGCCAGCAGCGTAGGACAGGGAGCTTGGACAGATACGCAGTATTTT.

The chain carries TRBV4-1 and TRBJ2-7; 12 bases match TRBD2. From germline, CDR1 is MGHRA and CDR2 YSYEKL. The CDR3 runs to 15 residues. Trimming cost V 1 base and J 3 bases; bases outside gene matches: 1. The CDR3 DNA is TGCGCCAGCAGCCAAGGACTAGCGGGGGTCTACGAGCAGTACTTC. This codes for CASSQGLAGVYEQYF.